What follows describes a single TCR beta chain. Authors' analysis steps: ImmunoSEQ yielded junction-only sequences lacking quality scores, so filtering differed. Method: immunoSEQ multiplex PCR; TCRdb's copy keeps in-frame clones and lacks some. V and J calls and clone size are copied from that table; D and trimming were computed from the DNA. The table includes roughly 1,500,000 clones, nearly 99% detected once. From germline, CDR1 is MNHEY and CDR2 SMNVEV (reference sequence). The CDR3 runs to 13 residues. Deletions cut 6 bases from V and 6 bases from J, with 15 bases between. This entry is derived from a study of shared clonotypes between healthy human individuals. Turning to the study itself: Per donor, three plates held CD4 naive cells, three held CD4 memory, two held CD8 naive and one held CD8 memory.

Sequencing used naive CD4+ T cells sorted from blood. Subset specified: CD45RA+ positively selected. The rearrangement joins TRBV27 to TRBJ2-7; D is possibly TRBD2 (6 bases). The source of this sequence is a man aged 30 to 39 in good health. The CDR3 loop is CASSRRGGVEQYF. Here the CDR3 DNA reads TGTGCCAGCAGCAGGAGGGGTGGGGTCGAGCAGTACTTC.